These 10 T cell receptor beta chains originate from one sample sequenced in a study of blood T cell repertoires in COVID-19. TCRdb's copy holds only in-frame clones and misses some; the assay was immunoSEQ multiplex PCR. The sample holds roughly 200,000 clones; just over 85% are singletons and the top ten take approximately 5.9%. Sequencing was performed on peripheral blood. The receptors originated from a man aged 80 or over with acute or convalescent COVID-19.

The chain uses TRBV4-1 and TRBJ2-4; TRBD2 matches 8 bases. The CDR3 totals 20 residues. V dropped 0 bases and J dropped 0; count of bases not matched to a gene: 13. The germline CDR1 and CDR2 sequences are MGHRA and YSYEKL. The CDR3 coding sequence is TGCGCCAGCAGCCAAGATTGGACGGGAGGGACGGGTACAGCCAAAAACATTCAGTACTTC. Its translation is CASSQDWTGGTGTAKNIQYF.

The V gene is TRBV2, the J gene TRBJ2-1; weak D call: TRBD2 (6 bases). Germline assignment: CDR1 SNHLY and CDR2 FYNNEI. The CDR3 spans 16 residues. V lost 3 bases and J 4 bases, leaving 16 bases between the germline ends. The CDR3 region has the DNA TGTGCCAGCAGTGACCATGAGACTAGTTCTTACAATGAGCAGTTCTTC. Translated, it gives CASSDHETSSYNEQFF.

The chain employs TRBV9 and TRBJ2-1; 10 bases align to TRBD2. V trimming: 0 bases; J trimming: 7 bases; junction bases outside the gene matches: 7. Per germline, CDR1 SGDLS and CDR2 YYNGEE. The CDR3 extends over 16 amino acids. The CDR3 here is CASSVGGAGGSNEQFF. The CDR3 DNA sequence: TGTGCCAGCAGCGTAGGGGGAGCGGGAGGGTCGAATGAGCAGTTCTTC.

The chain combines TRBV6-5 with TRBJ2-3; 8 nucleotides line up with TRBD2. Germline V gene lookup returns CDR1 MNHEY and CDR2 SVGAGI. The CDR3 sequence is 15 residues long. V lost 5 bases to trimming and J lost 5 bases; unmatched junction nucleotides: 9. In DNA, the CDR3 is TGTGCCAGCAGTCATTGGACTAGCTCAAGAGATACGCAGTATTTT. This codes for CASSHWTSSRDTQYF.

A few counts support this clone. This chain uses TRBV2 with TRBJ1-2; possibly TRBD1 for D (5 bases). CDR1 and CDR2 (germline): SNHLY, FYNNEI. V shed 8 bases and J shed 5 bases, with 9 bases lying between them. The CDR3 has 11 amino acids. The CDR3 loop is CASGDSYGYTF. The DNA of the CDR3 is TGTGCCAGCGGAGACAGTTATGGCTACACCTTC.

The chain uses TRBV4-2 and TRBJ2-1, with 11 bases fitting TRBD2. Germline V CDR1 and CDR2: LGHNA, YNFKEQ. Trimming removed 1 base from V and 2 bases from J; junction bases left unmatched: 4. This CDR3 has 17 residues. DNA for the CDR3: TGTGCCAGCAGCCAAGGGACTAGCGGGCCAACCTACAATGAGCAGTTCTTC. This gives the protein CASSQGTSGPTYNEQFF.

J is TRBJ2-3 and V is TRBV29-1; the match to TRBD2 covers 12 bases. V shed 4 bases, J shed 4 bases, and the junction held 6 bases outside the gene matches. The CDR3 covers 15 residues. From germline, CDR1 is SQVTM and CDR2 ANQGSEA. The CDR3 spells CSVVGTSGPADTQYF. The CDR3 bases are TGCAGCGTTGTCGGGACTAGCGGGCCCGCAGATACGCAGTATTTT.

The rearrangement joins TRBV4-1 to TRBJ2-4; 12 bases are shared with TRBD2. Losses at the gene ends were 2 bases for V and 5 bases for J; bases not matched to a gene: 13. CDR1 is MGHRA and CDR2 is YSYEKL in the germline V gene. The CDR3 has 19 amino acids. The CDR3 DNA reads TGCGCCAGCAGCCAAACTACTAGCGGGGGGAGATCTAGCCAAAACATTCAGTACTTC. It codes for CASSQTTSGGRSSQNIQYF.

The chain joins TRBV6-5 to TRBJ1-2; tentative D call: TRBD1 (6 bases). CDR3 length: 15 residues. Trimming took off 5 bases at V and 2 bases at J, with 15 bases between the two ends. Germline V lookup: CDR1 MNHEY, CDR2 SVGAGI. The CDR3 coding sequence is TGTGCCAGCAGTAAGCCAGGGGCGTCGAACTATGGCTACACCTTC. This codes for CASSKPGASNYGYTF.

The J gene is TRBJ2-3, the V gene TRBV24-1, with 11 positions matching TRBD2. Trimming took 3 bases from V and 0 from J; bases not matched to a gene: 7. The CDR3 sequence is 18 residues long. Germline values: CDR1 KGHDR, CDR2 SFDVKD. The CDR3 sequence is CATSDPPGLAESTDTQYF. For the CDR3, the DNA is TGTGCCACCAGTGATCCACCGGGACTAGCGGAAAGCACAGATACGCAGTATTTT.